This TCR beta chain was documented in a study of identical twins. Ten or more counts support this clonotype. Looked up from germline, CDR1 is SQVTM and CDR2 is ANQGSEA. The V gene end was trimmed by 4 bases and the J gene end by 5 bases; junction bases not matched to a gene: 8. The CDR3 covers 13 residues. TCRdb redid the calling of the 5' RACE reads with MiXCR, one entry per CDR3 protein. Here the sample spans approximately 280,000 distinct CDR3 sequences, more than 6.5% being singletons. These same records also appear under a second study, on yellow fever vaccine responses in identical twins.

The J gene is TRBJ2-7, the V gene TRBV29-1; 7 bases are shared with TRBD2. The sequenced material came from memory (CD45RO+) T cells sorted from blood. This sequence originates from a young woman in good health. The CDR3 loop is CSVVGGGPHEQYF. The CDR3 DNA is TGCAGCGTTGTGGGGGGAGGGCCCCACGAGCAGTACTTC.